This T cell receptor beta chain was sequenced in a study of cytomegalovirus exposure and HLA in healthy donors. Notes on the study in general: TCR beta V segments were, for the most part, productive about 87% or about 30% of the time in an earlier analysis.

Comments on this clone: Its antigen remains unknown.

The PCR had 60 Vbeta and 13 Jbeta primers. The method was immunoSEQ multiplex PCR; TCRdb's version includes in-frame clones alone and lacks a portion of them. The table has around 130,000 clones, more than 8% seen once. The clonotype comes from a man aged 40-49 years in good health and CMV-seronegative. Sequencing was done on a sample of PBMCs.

CDR3: CAISGQNNQPQHF. CDR3 sequence (DNA): TGTGCCATCAGTGGGCAGAATAATCAGCCCCAGCATTTT. The genes are TRBV10-3 and TRBJ1-5; D remains unclear. The CDR3 has 13 residues. Germline V lookup: CDR1 ENHRY, CDR2 SYGVKD. Trimming cost V 4 bases and J 4 bases, with 8 bases left between them.